The rows below give T cell receptor beta chains drawn from one sample of a study of graft-versus-host responses after intestinal transplantation. Clones were sequenced by immunoSEQ multiplex PCR, and TCRdb holds only the in-frame ones, with some missing. The profile shows roughly 40,000 clones, roughly 86% of them singletons. This sample comprised PBMCs, obtained 260 to 270 days after transplant. These receptor sequences come from a human patient who received an intestinal transplant, so some T cells may come from the graft donor. CDR3s include the opening cysteine and the closing phenylalanine or tryptophan. D genes are given only for firm matches.

NA TRBV4-2 CASSQDKYSPSSYNSPLHF
NA TRBV6-5 CASRPRDTAYEQYF
TRBD2 TRBV7-9 CASSDRTSGTYEQYF
TRBD1 TRBV5-1 CASSLGLAGTGSYEQYF
NA TRBV6-5 CASSGPGANTGELFF
TRBD1 TRBV6-6 CASSYPSDRGKIEQYF
NA TRBV6-5 CASRRTAQETQYF
TRBD2 TRBV2 CASSEGAGALTDTQYF
NA TRBV7-9 CASRAAHQEKLFF
NA TRBV5-1 CASSLGSQSSSPLHF
NA TRBV10-2 CASSDGENYGYTF
NA TRBV14 CASSQGVRTEAFF
TRBD1 TRBV27 CASSLTGSYGYTF
TRBD1 TRBV4-2 CASSLGTGGAVGANVLTF
TRBD2 TRBV13 CASSLGTSGVTDTQYF
NA TRBV5-5 CASSLPGNSYEQYF
NA TRBV28 CASSPIGRGYTF
NA TRBV27 CASRHSTGSYEQYF
NA TRBV7-9 CASSLILNTEAFF
TRBD2 TRBV2 CASKRLAGGPDTQYF
NA TRBV7-9 CASSLVWGQNTEAFF
TRBD1 TRBV7-2 CASSLGTGLQKLFF
TRBD2 TRBV4-1 CASGGGLGVDTQYF
TRBD1 TRBV5-1 CASSLTGDPYEQYF
NA TRBV19 CASSILFPTAVSYEQYF
NA TRBV11-1 CASSNSGRGGNEQFF
NA TRBV5-6 CASSLPQGEQFF